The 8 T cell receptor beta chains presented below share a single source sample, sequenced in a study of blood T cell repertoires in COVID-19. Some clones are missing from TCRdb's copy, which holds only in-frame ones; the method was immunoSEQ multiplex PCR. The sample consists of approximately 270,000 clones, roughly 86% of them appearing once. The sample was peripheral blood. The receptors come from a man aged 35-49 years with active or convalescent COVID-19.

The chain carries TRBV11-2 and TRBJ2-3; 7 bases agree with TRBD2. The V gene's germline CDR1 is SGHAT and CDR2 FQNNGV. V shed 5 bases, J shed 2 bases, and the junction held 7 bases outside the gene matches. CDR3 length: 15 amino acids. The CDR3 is CASSPAGVTTDTQYF. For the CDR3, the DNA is TGTGCCAGCAGCCCGGCGGGGGTCACCACAGATACGCAGTATTTT.

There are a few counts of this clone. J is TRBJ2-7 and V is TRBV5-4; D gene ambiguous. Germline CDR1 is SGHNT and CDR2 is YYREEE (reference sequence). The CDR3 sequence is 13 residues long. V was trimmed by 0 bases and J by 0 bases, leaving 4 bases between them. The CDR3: CASSLDTSYEQYF. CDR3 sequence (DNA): TGTGCCAGCAGCTTGGACACCTCCTACGAGCAGTACTTC. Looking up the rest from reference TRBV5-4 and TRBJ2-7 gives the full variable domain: ETGVTQSPTHLIKTRGQQVTLRCSSQSGHNTVSWYQQALGQGPQFIFQYYREEENGRGNFPPRFSGLQFPNYSSELNVNALELDDSALYLCASSLDTSYEQYFGPGTRLTVT.

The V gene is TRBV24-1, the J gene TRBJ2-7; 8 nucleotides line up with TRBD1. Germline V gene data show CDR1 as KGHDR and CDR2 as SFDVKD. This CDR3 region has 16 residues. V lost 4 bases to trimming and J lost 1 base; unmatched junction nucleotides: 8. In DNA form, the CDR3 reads TGTGCCACCAGTGACAACCCCGGGACAGGTTCCTACGAGCAGTACTTC. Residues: CATSDNPGTGSYEQYF.

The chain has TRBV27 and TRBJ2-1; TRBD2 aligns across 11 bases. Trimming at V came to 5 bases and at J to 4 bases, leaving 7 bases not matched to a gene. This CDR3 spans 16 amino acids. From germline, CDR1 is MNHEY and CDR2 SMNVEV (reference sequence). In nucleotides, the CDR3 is TGTGCCAGCAGTCCCATAGCGGGGGGGAAATACAATGAGCAGTTCTTC. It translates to CASSPIAGGKYNEQFF.

The chain's CDR3 is CASSLRDTSYEQYF. The CDR3 coding sequence is TGTGCCAGCAGCTTACGGGACACTTCCTACGAGCAGTACTTC. The chain joins TRBV7-9 to TRBJ2-7, with D tentatively TRBD1 (6 bases). The CDR3 extends over 14 amino acids. The germline gives CDR1 SEHNR, CDR2 FQNEAQ (reference sequence). Trimming pared 2 bases from V and 1 base from J, leaving 9 bases between.

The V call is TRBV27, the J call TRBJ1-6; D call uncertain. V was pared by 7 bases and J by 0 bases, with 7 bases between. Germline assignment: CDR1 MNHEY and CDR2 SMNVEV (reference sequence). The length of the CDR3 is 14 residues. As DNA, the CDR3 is TGTGCCAGCACCGCCAGCTCCTATAATTCACCCCTCCACTTT. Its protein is CASTASSYNSPLHF.

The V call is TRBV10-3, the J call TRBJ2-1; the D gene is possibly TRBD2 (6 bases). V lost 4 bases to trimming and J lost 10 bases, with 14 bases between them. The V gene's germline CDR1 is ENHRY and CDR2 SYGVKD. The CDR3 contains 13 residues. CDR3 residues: CAISGGSGNEQFF. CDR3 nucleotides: TGTGCCATCAGTGGAGGTAGCGGCAACGAGCAGTTCTTC.

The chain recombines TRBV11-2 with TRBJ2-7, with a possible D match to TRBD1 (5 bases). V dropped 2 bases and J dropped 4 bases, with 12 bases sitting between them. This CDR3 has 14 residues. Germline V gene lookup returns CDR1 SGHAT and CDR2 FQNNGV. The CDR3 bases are TGTGCCAGCAGCTTAAGGGGAAACCATTACGAGCAGTACTTC. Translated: CASSLRGNHYEQYF.